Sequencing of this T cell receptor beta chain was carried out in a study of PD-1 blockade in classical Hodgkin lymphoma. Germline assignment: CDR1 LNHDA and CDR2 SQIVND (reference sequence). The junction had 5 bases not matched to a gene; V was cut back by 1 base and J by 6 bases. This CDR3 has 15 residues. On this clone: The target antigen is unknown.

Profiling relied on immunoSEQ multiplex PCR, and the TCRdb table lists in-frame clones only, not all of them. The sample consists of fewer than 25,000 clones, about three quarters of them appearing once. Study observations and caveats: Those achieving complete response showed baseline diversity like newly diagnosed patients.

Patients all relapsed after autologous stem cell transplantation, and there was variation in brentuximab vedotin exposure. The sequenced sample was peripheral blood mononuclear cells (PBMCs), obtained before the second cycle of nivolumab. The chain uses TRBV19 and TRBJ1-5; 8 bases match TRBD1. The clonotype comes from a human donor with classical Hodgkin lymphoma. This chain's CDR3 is CASSIVTGGGQPQHF. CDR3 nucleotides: TGTGCCAGTAGTATAGTAACAGGGGGTGGTCAGCCCCAGCATTTT.